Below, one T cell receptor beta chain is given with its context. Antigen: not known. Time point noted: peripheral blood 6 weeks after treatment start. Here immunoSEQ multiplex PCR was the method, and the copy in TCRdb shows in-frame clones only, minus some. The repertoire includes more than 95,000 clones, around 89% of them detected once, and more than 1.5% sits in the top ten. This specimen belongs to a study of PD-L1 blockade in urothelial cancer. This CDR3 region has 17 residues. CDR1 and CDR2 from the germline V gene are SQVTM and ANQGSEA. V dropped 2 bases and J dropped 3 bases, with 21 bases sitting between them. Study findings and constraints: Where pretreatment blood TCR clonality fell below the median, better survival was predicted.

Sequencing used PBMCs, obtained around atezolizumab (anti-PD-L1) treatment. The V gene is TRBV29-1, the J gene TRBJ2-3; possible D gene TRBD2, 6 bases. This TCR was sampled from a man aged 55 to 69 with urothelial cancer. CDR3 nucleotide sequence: TGCAGCGTTGAAAACGTATTGGGGGGAGGTGGAACAGATACGCAGTATTTT. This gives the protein CSVENVLGGGGTDTQYF.